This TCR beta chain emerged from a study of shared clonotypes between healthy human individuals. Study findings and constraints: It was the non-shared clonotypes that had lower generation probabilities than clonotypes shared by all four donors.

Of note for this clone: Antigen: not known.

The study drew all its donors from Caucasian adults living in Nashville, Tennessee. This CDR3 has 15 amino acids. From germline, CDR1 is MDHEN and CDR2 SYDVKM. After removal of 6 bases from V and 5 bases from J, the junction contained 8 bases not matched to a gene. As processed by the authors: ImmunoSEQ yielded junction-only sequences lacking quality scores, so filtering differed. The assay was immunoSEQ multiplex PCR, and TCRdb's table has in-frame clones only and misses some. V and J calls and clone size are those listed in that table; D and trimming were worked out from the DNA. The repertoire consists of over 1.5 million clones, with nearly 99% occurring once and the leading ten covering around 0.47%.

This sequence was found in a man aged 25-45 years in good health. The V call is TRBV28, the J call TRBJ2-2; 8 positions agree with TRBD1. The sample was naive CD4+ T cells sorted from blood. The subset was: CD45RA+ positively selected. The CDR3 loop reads CASSPDRGRTGELFF. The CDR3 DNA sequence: TGTGCCAGCAGCCCTGACAGGGGTAGGACCGGGGAGCTGTTTTTT. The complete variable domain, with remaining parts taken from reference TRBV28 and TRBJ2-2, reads DVKVTQSSRYLVKRTGEKVFLECVQDMDHENMFWYRQDPGLGLRLIYFSYDVKMKEKGDIPEGYSVSREKKERFSLILESASTNQTSMYLCASSPDRGRTGELFFGEGSRLTVL.